The 7 T cell receptor beta chains listed next were all sequenced from one sample in a study of radiotherapy plus CTLA-4 blockade in lung cancer. This table comes from immunoSEQ multiplex PCR, and its TCRdb copy is limited to in-frame clones, with some not included. The data hold fewer than 90,000 clones, with roughly 87% observed a single time. Sequenced material: peripheral blood, taken from a patient treated with radiotherapy plus ipilimumab. The origin of the receptors is a human donor with non-small cell lung cancer who had stable disease on radiotherapy plus ipilimumab.

The chain couples TRBV9 to TRBJ2-7; no firm D call. The germline gives CDR1 SGDLS, CDR2 YYNGEE. The CDR3 spans 14 residues. V gave up 0 bases and J gave up 1 base, with 8 bases separating them. CDR3 sequence reads: CASSVGSTSYEQYF. Here the CDR3 DNA reads TGTGCCAGCAGCGTAGGTAGCACTTCCTACGAGCAGTACTTC.

The chain recombines TRBV4-1 with TRBJ1-2; D call uncertain. The V and J ends lost 0 bases and 5 bases respectively, with 13 bases between them. The germline CDR1 and CDR2 sequences are MGHRA and YSYEKL. This CDR3 contains 15 residues. CDR3 DNA sequence: TGCGCCAGCAGCCAAGATCCTGCGGGATTGTATGGCTACACCTTC. Translation: CASSQDPAGLYGYTF.

The genes are TRBV28 and TRBJ1-4; no clear D. Per the germline V gene, CDR1 is MDHEN and CDR2 is SYDVKM. The length of the CDR3 is 12 residues. Trimming left V 10 bases short and J 11 bases short, with 17 bases between. CDR3 residues: CATGPKGGKLFF. For the CDR3, the DNA is TGTGCCACCGGGCCCAAGGGCGGCAAACTGTTTTTT.

This clone is a singleton in its sample. V is TRBV7-9 and J is TRBJ1-2, with 9 positions matching TRBD1. Germline V gives CDR1 SEHNR, CDR2 FQNEAQ (reference sequence). With V trimmed by 0 bases and J by 4 bases, 9 bases remained unmatched. The CDR3 is 17 amino acids. The chain's CDR3 is CASSLAGTGSSGYGYTF. The CDR3 bases are TGTGCCAGCAGCTTAGCCGGGACAGGGTCCAGTGGCTATGGCTACACCTTC.

The chain links TRBV30 to TRBJ2-6, with 8 bases matching TRBD2. The length of the CDR3 is 19 residues. Germline CDR1 and CDR2: GTSNPN and SVGIG (reference sequence). Unmatched junction bases numbered 10, after V lost 0 bases and J lost 0 bases. The CDR3 is CAWSVKLGGGPSGANVLTF. The CDR3 DNA follows: TGTGCCTGGAGTGTAAAGTTGGGCGGGGGGCCCTCTGGGGCCAACGTCCTGACTTTC.

The genes are TRBV11-2 and TRBJ1-1; D possibly corresponds to TRBD1 (5 bases). The V end was cut by 2 bases, the J end by 4 bases, with 11 bases between. CDR1 is SGHAT, CDR2 FQNNGV, per germline. CDR3 length equals 14 residues. The CDR3: CASSLQGHFTEAFF. The CDR3 nucleotides read TGTGCCAGCAGCTTACAAGGACACTTCACTGAAGCTTTCTTT. The whole variable domain, remainder taken from reference TRBV11-2 and TRBJ1-1, is EAGVAQSPRYKIIEKRQSVAFWCNPISGHATLYWYQQILGQGPKLLIQFQNNGVVDDSQLPKDRFSAERLKGVDSTLKIQPAKLEDSAVYLCASSLQGHFTEAFFGQGTRLTVV.

V is TRBV10-3 and J is TRBJ2-7; maybe TRBD2 (5 bases). Germline V CDR1 and CDR2: ENHRY, SYGVKD. The CDR3 is 15 amino acids. V was cut by 2 bases and J by 5 bases, with 16 bases left in between. The CDR3 bases are TGTGCCATCAGTGAGGATTGGTGGAGCGGCAACGAGCAGTACTTC. The encoded protein is CAISEDWWSGNEQYF.